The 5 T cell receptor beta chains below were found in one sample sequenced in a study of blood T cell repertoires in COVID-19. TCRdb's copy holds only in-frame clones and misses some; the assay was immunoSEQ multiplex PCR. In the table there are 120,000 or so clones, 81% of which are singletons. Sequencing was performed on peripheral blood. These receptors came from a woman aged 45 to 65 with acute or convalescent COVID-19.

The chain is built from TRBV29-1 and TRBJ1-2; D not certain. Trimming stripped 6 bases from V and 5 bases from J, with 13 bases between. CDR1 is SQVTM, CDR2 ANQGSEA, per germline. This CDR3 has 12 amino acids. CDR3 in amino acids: CSVTEGGYGYTF. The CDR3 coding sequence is TGCAGCGTAACCGAGGGAGGTTATGGCTACACCTTC.

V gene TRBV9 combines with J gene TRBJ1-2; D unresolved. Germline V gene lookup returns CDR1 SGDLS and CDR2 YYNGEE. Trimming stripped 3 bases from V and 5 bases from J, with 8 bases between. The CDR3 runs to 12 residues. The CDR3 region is CASSDLTYGYTF. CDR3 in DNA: TGTGCCAGCAGCGACCTCACTTATGGCTACACCTTC.

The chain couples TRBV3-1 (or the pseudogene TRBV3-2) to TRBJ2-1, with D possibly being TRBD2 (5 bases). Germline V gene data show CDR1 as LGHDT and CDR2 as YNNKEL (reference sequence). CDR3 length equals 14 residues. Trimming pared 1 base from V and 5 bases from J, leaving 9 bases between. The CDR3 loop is CASSQAKRHNEQFF. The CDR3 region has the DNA TGTGCCAGCAGCCAAGCGAAGCGGCACAATGAGCAGTTCTTC.

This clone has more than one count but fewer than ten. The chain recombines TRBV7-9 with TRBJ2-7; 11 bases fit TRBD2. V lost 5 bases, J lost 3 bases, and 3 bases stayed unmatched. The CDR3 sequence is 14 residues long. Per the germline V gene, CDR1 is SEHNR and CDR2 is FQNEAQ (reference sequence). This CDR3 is CASSPSGGNYEQYF. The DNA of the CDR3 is TGTGCCAGCAGCCCTAGCGGGGGGAACTACGAGCAGTACTTC.

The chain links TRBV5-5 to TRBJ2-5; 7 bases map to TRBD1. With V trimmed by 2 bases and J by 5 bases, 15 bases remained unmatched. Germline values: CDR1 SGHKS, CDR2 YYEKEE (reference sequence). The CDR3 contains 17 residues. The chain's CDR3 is CASSLQVTGWARETQYF. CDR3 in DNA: TGTGCCAGCAGCTTACAAGTGACAGGGTGGGCTAGGGAGACCCAGTACTTC.